This T cell receptor (beta chain) was captured in a study of OX40 agonist ivuxolimab in advanced cancers. Study at large: Subjects had a mean age of roughly 60 years, with a range of roughly 23 to 79; roughly 80% were male. Regarding the study as a whole: Mean expanded clone counts were higher in CD8+ than CD4+ T cells. In the 0.1 to 3.0 mg/kg range, CD4+ and CD8+ blood T cells had expanded clonally by week 6.

Of note for this clone: Its antigen is currently unknown.

The table came from immunoSEQ multiplex PCR; TCRdb's copy has only in-frame clones and leaves some out. This table holds about 93,000 clones, about 90% found once. Trimming removed 8 bases at V and 1 base at J, with 21 bases between. Germline values: CDR1 SNHLY, CDR2 FYNNEI. There are 18 residues in the CDR3. People who had autoimmune disease history or systemic immunosuppression were excluded. This chain joins TRBV2 and TRBJ2-6, with D perhaps given as TRBD1 or TRBD2 (5 bases each). This specimen was CD4+ or CD8+ T cells sorted from blood, taken in a trial of the OX40 agonist ivuxolimab. This receptor was obtained from an adult with an advanced solid tumor such as melanoma, head and neck, liver or kidney cancer. The CDR3 protein is CASPQQGPSSSGANVLTF. The CDR3 DNA sequence: TGTGCCAGCCCGCAGCAGGGACCTTCGAGTTCTGGGGCCAACGTCCTGACTTTC.